This T cell receptor (beta chain) came from a study of OX40 agonist ivuxolimab in advanced cancers. Study overall: Ivuxolimab, which is an agonistic anti-OX40 (CD134) antibody, was administered to the patients. Subjects had a mean age of 60 years, with a range of roughly 20 to 80; approximately 83% were male.

With respect to this clone: As yet, its antigen is unknown.

CDR3 length equals 17 residues. V was shortened by 5 bases and J by 0 bases, with 20 bases between the two germline ends. Germline V gene sequence: CDR1 SGHNT, CDR2 YENEEA. Sequencing was performed with immunoSEQ multiplex PCR; in TCRdb, only in-frame clones are kept and a portion is missing. The data contain roughly 60,000 clones, roughly nine tenths of them singletons. The cohort excluded patients with autoimmune disease history or systemic immunosuppression. Study-level findings and limits: Among T cells, CD8+ cells averaged more expanded clones than CD4+ cells.

The chain uses TRBV11-3 and TRBJ2-7; D call uncertain. The sequences come from CD4+ or CD8+ T cells sorted from blood, collected in a trial of the OX40 agonist ivuxolimab. This TCR came from an adult with an advanced solid tumor such as melanoma, head and neck, liver or kidney cancer. The CDR3 DNA follows: TGTGCCAGCAGCCGGCCAGGAGAAGAGGAAATCTCCTACGAGCAGTACTTC. This encodes CASSRPGEEEISYEQYF.